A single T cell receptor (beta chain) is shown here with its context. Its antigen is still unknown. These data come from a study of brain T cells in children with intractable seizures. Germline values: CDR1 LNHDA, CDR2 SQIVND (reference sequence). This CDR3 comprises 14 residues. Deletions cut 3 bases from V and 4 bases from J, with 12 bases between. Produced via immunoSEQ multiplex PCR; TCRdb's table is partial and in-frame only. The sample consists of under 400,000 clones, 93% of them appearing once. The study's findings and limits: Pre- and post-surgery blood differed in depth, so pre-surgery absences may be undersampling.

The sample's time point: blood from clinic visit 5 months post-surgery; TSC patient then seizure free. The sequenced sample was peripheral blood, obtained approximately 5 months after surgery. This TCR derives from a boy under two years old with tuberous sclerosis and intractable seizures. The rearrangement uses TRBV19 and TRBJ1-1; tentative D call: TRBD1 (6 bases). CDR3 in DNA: TGTGCCAGTAGTATGGGGGCAGGGCGCACTGAAGCTTTCTTT. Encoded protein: CASSMGAGRTEAFF. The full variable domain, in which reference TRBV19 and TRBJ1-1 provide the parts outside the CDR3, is DGGITQSPKYLFRKEGQNVTLSCEQNLNHDAMYWYRQDPGQGLRLIYYSQIVNDFQKGDIAEGYSVSREKKESFPLTVTSAQKNPTAFYLCASSMGAGRTEAFFGQGTRLTVV.